Each of the 10 T cell receptor beta chains below was sequenced from the same sample in a study of Siglec-9 on CD8 T cells in melanoma. The protocol was immunoSEQ multiplex PCR, while the TCRdb copy is restricted to in-frame clones and leaves out a portion. The table lists more than 30,000 clones, more than 65% of them singletons, with under 2% in the top ten. Sequenced input: Siglec-9- CD8+ T cells sorted from blood. The receptor source for this set is a human donor in good health.

The chain links TRBV21-1 to TRBJ1-2; TRBD1, the D gene given by the table, was not confirmed from the DNA. TRBV21-1 represents a pseudogene. The CDR3 has 15 residues. The CDR3 region has the DNA TGTGCCAGCAGCACCTCCCCCAGGGCTAACTATGGCTACACCTTC. This gives the protein CASSTSPRANYGYTF.

V is TRBV30 and J is TRBJ1-2, with unresolved D. The CDR3 is made up of 12 amino acids. Deletions cut 2 bases from V and 4 bases from J, with 8 bases between. The germline CDR1 and CDR2 sequences are GTSNPN and SVGIG (reference sequence). The CDR3 bases are TGTGCCTGGAGTCCCAGCCGCTATGGCTACACCTTC. It specifies CAWSPSRYGYTF.

The V gene is TRBV19, the J gene TRBJ2-6; TRBD2 matches 7 bases. V shed 11 bases and J 0 bases; nucleotides not matched to a gene: 7. The CDR3 has 15 amino acids. The germline CDR1 and CDR2 sequences are LNHDA and SQIVND (reference sequence). The CDR3 coding sequence is TGTGCCGCCCGTCCGGGGGGCTCTGGGGCCAACGTCCTGACTTTC. It encodes CAARPGGSGANVLTF.

The chain recombines TRBV11-2 with TRBJ2-3, with D possibly TRBD2 on 6 matching bases. V lost 0 bases, J lost 1 base, and 14 bases lay in between. This CDR3 is built from 17 residues. The V gene's germline CDR1 is SGHAT and CDR2 FQNNGV. CDR3 sequence: CASSLDRGGGGTDTQYF. The CDR3 DNA sequence: TGTGCCAGCAGCTTAGATAGGGGCGGAGGGGGCACAGATACGCAGTATTTT. The full variable domain, with the rest looked up from reference TRBV11-2 and TRBJ2-3, is EAGVAQSPRYKIIEKRQSVAFWCNPISGHATLYWYQQILGQGPKLLIQFQNNGVVDDSQLPKDRFSAERLKGVDSTLKIQPAKLEDSAVYLCASSLDRGGGGTDTQYFGPGTRLTVL.

V is TRBV7-9 and J is TRBJ2-7; D might be TRBD1 (6 bases). Trimming pared 4 bases from V and 5 bases from J, leaving 15 bases between. The germline V gene has CDR1 SEHNR and CDR2 FQNEAQ (reference sequence). This CDR3 has 14 residues. The CDR3 DNA reads as TGTGCCAGCAGCTCCGACAGGTTAAGCGACGAGCAGTACTTC. It specifies CASSSDRLSDEQYF.

The CDR3 sequence is CASSYFNRASYGYTF. CDR3 sequence (DNA): TGTGCCAGCAGTTACTTTAACAGGGCAAGCTATGGCTACACCTTC. The chain links TRBV6-5 to TRBJ1-2; D may be TRBD1 (6 bases). The germline V gene encodes CDR1 MNHEY and CDR2 SVGAGI. CDR3 size: 15 residues. Between the trimmed V and J ends, which lost 1 base and 4 bases, there was a span of 13 bases.

The chain uses TRBV4-2 and TRBJ2-3; D is perhaps TRBD1 or TRBD2 (5 bases each). The CDR3 spans 12 residues. V lost 3 bases and J lost 6, with 7 bases in between. CDR1 and CDR2 from the germline V gene are LGHNA and YNFKEQ. The CDR3 DNA follows: TGTGCCAGCAGCCAGGGGGAGGATACGCAGTATTTT. Residues: CASSQGEDTQYF.

This clone occurred once. The CDR3 sequence is CASSAHRESGGNTIYF. The CDR3 DNA sequence: TGTGCCAGCAGTGCGCACAGGGAGAGCGGTGGAAACACCATATATTTT. The V and J genes are TRBV6-1 and TRBJ1-3; TRBD1 might be the D (6 bases). This CDR3 is 16 amino acids long. Trimming left V 4 bases short and J 3 bases short, with 16 bases between. Germline CDR1 reads MNHNS; CDR2 reads SASEGT.

This chain connects TRBV7-8 to TRBJ1-1, with a possible D match to TRBD1 (6 bases). This CDR3 contains 16 residues. Germline assignment: CDR1 SGHVS and CDR2 FQNEAQ. V shed 5 bases and J shed 1 base, with 17 bases lying between them. CDR3 protein: CASSESVWDKNTEAFF. The CDR3 coding sequence is TGTGCCAGCAGCGAGAGCGTTTGGGACAAGAACACTGAAGCTTTCTTT.

The chain couples TRBV7-8 to TRBJ1-2; a possible D gene is TRBD1 (5 bases). Germline CDR1 and CDR2: SGHVS and FQNEAQ. V was clipped by 0 bases and J by 1 base, with 9 bases between them. This CDR3 has 15 amino acids. In DNA, the CDR3 is TGTGCCAGCAGCTTAGCTGGGGGGGATAACTATGGCTACACCTTC. Translating it yields CASSLAGGDNYGYTF.